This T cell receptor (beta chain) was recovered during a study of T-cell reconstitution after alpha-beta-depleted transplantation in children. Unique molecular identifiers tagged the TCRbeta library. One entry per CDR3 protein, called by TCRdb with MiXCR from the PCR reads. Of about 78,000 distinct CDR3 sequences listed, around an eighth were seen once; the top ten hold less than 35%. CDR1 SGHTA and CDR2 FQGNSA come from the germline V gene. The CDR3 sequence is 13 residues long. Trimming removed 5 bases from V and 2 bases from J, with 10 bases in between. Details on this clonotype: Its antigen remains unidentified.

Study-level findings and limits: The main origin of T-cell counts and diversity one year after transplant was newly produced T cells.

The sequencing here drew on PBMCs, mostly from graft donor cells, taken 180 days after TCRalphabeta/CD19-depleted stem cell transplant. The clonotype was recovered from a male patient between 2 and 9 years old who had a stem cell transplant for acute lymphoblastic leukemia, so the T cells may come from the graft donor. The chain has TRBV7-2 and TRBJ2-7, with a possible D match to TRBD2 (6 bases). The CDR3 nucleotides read TGTGCCAGCAGCCCCCGGGGGACCTACGAGCAGTACTTC. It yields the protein CASSPRGTYEQYF.